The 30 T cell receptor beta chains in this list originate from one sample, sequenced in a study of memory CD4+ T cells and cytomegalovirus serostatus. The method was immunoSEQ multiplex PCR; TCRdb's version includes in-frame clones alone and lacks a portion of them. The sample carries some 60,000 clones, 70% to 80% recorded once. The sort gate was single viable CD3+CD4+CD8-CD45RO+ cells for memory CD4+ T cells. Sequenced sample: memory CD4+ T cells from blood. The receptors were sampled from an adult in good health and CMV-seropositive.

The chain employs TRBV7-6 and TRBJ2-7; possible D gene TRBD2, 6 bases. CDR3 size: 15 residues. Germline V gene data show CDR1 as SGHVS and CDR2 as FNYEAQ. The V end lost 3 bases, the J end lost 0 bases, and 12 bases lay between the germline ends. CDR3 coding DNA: TGTGCCAGCAGCTTTAGCGGACCCCTCTCCTACGAGCAGTACTTC. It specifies CASSFSGPLSYEQYF.

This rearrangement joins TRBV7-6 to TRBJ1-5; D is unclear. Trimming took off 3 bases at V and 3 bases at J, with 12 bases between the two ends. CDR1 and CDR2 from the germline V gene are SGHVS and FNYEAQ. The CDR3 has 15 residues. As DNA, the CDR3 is TGTGCCAGCAGCTTGCACGGTCGGTACAATCAGCCCCAGCATTTT. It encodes CASSLHGRYNQPQHF.

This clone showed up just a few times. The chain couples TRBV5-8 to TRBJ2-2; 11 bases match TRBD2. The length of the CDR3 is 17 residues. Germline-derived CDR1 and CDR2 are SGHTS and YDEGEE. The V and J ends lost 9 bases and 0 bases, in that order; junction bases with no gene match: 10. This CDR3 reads CATPRNSGRANTGELFF. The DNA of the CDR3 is TGTGCCACCCCGCGTAATAGCGGGAGGGCGAACACCGGGGAGCTGTTTTTT.

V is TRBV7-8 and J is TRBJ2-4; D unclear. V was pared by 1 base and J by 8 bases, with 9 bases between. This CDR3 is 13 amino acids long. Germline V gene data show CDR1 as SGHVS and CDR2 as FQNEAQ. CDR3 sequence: CASSLGEGYIQYF. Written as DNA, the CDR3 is TGTGCCAGCAGCTTAGGGGAAGGGTACATTCAGTACTTC.

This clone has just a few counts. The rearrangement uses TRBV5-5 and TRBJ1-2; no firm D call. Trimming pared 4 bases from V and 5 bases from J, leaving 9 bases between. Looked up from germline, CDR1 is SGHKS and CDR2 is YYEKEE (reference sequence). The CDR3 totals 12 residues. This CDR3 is CASSVGVYGYTF. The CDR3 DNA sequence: TGTGCCAGCAGCGTGGGAGTTTATGGCTACACCTTC.

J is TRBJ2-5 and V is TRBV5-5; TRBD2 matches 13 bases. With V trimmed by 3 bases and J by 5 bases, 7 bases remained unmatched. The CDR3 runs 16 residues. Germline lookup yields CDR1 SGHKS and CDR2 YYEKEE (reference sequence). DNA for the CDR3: TGTGCCAGCAGCTACGGGACTAGCGGGACATCGGAGACCCAGTACTTC. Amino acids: CASSYGTSGTSETQYF.

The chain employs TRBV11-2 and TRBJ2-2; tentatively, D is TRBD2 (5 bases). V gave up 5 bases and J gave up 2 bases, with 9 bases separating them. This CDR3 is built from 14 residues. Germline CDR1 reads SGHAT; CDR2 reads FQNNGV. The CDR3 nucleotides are TGTGCCAGCAGCCGGGATCTCAACACCGGGGAGCTGTTTTTT. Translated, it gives CASSRDLNTGELFF.

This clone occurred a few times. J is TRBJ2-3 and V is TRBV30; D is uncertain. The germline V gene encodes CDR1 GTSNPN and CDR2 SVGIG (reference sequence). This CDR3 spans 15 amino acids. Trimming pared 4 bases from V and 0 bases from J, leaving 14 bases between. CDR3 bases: TGTGCCTGGACCGGCGCCCTAGGGAGCACAGATACGCAGTATTTT. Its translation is CAWTGALGSTDTQYF.

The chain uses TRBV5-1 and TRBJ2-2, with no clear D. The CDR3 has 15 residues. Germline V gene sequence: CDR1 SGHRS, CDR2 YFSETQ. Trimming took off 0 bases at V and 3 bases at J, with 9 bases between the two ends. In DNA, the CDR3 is TGCGCCAGCAGCTTGGCAGTCCCCGACACCGGGGAGCTGTTTTTT. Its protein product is CASSLAVPDTGELFF.

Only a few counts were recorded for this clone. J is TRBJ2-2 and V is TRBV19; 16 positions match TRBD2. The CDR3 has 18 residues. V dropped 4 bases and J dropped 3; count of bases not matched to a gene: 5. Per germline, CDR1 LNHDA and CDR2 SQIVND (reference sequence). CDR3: CASSRGLAGGFDTGELFF. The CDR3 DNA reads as TGTGCCAGTAGTAGGGGACTAGCGGGAGGGTTTGACACCGGGGAGCTGTTTTTT.

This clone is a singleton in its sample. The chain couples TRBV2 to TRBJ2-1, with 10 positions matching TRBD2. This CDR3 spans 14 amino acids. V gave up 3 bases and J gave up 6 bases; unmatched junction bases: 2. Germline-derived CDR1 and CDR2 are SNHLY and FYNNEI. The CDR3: CASSDPSGSNEQFF. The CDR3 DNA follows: TGTGCCAGCAGTGATCCTAGCGGGAGCAATGAGCAGTTCTTC. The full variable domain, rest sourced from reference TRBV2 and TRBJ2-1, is EPEVTQTPSHQVTQMGQEVILRCVPISNHLYFYWYRQILGQKVEFLVSFYNNEISEKSEIFDDQFSVERPDGSNFTLKIRSTKLEDSAMYFCASSDPSGSNEQFFGPGTRLTVL.

This CDR3 reads CASRGAANEKLFF. DNA for the CDR3: TGTGCCAGCCGGGGGGCTGCTAATGAAAAACTGTTTTTT. This chain connects TRBV28 to TRBJ1-4; D perhaps matches TRBD1 (6 bases). Germline V gene lookup returns CDR1 MDHEN and CDR2 SYDVKM. V shed 8 bases and J shed 3 bases, with 10 bases lying between them. The CDR3 spans 13 residues.

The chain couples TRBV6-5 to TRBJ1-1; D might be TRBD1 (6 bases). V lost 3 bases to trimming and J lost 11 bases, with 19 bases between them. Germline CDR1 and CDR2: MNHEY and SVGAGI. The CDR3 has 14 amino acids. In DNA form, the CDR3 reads TGTGCCAGCAGTTATGGCCTCGGACAGATTTCGGCTTTCTTT. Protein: CASSYGLGQISAFF.

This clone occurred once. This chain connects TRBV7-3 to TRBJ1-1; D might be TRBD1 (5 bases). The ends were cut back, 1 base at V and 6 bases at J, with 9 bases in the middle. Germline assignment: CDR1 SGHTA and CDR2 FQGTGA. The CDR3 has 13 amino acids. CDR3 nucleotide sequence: TGTGCCAGCAGCTTAAGAGGGACGTCTGAAGCTTTCTTT. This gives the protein CASSLRGTSEAFF.

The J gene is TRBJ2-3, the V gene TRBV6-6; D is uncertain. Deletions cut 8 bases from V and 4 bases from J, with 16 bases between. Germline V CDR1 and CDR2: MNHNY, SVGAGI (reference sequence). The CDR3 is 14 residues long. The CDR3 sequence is CASQLPRVSDTQYF. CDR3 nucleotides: TGTGCCAGCCAACTACCTCGGGTGTCAGATACGCAGTATTTT.

CDR3 loop: CASSYSGLGGTEAFF. CDR3 nucleotides: TGTGCCAGCAGTTACTCGGGACTTGGGGGGACTGAAGCTTTCTTT. The chain uses TRBV6-5 and TRBJ1-1; D may be TRBD1 (5 bases). CDR1 MNHEY and CDR2 SVGAGI come from the germline V gene. V dropped 0 bases and J dropped 5 bases, with 13 bases sitting between them. The CDR3 has 15 residues.

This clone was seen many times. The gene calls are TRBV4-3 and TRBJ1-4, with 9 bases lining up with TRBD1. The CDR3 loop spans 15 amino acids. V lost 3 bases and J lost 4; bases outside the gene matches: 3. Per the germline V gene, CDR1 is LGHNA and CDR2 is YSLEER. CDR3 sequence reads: CASSHRGQGNEKLFF. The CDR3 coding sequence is TGCGCCAGCAGCCATAGGGGACAGGGTAATGAAAAACTGTTTTTT.

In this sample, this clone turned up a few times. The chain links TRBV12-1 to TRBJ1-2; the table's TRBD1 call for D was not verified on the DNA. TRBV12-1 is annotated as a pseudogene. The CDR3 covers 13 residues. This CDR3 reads CASSFKGDYGYTF. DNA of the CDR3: TGTGCCAGCAGCTTTAAGGGGGACTATGGCTACACCTTC.

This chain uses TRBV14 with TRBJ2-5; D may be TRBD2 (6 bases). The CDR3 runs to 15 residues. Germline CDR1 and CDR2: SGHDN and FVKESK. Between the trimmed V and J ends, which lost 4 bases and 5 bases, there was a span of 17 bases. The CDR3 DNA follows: TGTGCCAGCAGCCTGTCGGGGGAGTCGAGGGAGACCCAGTACTTC. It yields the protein CASSLSGESRETQYF.

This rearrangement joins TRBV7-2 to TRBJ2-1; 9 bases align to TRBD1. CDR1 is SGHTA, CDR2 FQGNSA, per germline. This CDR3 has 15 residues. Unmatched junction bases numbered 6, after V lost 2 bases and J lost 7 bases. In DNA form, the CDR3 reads TGTGCCAGCAGCTTAAGCGGGACAGGGAGGAATGAGCAGTTCTTC. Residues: CASSLSGTGRNEQFF.

The CDR3 sequence: CASISEGTGELFF. As DNA, the CDR3 is TGTGCCAGCATATCAGAGGGAACCGGGGAGCTGTTTTTT. V usage is TRBV7-9 and J usage is TRBJ2-2, with D possibly matching TRBD2 (5 bases). CDR1 and CDR2 from the germline V gene are SEHNR and FQNEAQ (reference sequence). The CDR3 sequence is 13 residues long. V was trimmed by 7 bases and J by 5 bases, leaving 11 bases between them.

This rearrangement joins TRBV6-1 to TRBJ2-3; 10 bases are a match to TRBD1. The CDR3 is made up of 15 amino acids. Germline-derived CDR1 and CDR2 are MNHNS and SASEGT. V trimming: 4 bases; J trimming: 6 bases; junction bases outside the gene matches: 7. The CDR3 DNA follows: TGTGCCAGCAGTGCCGACAGGGGGCCCGCCGATACGCAGTATTTT. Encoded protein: CASSADRGPADTQYF.

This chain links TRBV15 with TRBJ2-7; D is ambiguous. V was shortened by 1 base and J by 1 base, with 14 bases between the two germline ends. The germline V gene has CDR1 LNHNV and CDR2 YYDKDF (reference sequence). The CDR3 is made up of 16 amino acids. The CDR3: CATSRAPSFNSYEQYF. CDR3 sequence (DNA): TGTGCCACCAGCAGAGCCCCCTCCTTCAATTCCTACGAGCAGTACTTC.

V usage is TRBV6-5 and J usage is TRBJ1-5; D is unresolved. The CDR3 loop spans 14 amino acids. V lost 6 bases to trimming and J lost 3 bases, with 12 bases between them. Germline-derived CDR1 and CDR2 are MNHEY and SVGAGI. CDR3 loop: CASRDLRANQPQHF. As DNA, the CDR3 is TGTGCCAGCAGGGACTTGCGGGCCAATCAGCCCCAGCATTTT.

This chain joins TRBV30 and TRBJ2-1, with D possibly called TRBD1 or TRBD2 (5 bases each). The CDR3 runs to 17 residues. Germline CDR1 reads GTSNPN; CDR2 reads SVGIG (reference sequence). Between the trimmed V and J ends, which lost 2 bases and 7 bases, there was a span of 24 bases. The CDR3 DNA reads TGTGCCTGGAGTTTTTCCCCACCGGGACGGCCCGGTAATGAGCAGTTCTTC. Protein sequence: CAWSFSPPGRPGNEQFF. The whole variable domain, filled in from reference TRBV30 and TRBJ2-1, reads SQTIHQWPATLVQPVGSPLSLECTVEGTSNPNLYWYRQAAGRGLQLLFYSVGIGQISSEVPQNLSASRPQDRQFILSSKKLLLSDSGFYLCAWSFSPPGRPGNEQFFGPGTRLTVL.

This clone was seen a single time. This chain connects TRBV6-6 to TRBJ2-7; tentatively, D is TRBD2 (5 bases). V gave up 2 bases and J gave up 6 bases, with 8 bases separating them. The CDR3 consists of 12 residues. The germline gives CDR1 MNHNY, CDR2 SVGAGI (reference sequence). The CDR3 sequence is CASSYAGFEQYF. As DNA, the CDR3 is TGTGCCAGCAGTTACGCGGGTTTCGAGCAGTACTTC.

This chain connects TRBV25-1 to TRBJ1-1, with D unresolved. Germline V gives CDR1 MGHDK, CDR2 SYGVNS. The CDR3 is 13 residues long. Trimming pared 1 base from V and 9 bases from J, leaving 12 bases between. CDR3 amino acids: CASSEWGGDQAFF. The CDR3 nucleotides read TGTGCCAGCAGTGAATGGGGAGGAGATCAAGCTTTCTTT. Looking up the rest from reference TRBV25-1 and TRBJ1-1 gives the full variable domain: EADIYQTPRYLVIGTGKKITLECSQTMGHDKMYWYQQDPGMELHLIHYSYGVNSTEKGDLSSESTVSRIRTEHFPLTLESARPSHTSQYLCASSEWGGDQAFFGQGTRLTVV.

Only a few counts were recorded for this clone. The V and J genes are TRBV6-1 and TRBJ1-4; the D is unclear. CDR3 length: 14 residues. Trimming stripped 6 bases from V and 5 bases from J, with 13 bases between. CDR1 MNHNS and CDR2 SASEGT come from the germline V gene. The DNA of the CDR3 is TGTGCCAGCAGGGCGTCGACGTGGAATGAAAAACTGTTTTTT. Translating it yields CASRASTWNEKLFF.

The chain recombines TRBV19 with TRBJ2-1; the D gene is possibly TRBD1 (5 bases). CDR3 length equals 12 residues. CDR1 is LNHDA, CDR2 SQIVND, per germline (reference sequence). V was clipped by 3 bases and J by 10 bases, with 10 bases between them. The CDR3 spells CASSILQGEQFF. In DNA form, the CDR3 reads TGTGCCAGTAGTATCCTCCAGGGAGAGCAGTTCTTC.

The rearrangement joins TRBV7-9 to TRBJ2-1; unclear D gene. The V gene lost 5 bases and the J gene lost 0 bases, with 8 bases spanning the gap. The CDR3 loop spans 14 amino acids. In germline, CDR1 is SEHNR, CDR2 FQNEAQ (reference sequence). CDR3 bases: TGTGCCAGCAGCCAGGCTAGCTCCTACAATGAGCAGTTCTTC. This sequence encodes CASSQASSYNEQFF.